These T cell receptor beta chains were read from a single sample in a study of T cells after yellow fever vaccination. TCRdb reprocessed the 5' RACE reads with MiXCR, giving one entry per CDR3 protein. The sample yields about 21,000 distinct CDR3 sequences, 5.2% seen once. This specimen was PBMCs, either bulk or a sorted T-cell subset (CD4+, CD8+, memory, or dextramer-sorted; not recorded which), taken 45 days after the first yellow fever vaccination. These receptors were obtained from a man aged 18 to 29 who received the YFV17D yellow fever vaccine. Each CDR3 is given with its conserved first and last residue.

J gene,V gene,CDR3 protein
TRBJ1-2,TRBV19,CASTGDRVNYGYTF
TRBJ1-5,TRBV12-3/TRBV12-4,CASSLQRRANQPQHF
TRBJ2-2,TRBV18,CASSPQGDGELFF
TRBJ2-2,TRBV7-6,CASSLVRGVTGELFF
TRBJ1-4,TRBV2,CASSEGTAGYEKLFF
TRBJ2-7,TRBV6-5,CASSYTGTGQEQYF
TRBJ2-3,TRBV6-4,CASSDEAGGTDTQYF
TRBJ1-4,TRBV28,CASSSPRRGGPEKLFF
TRBJ2-1,TRBV20-1,CCASTPGTGSHHEQFF
TRBJ1-2,TRBV4-1,CASSPRVGGGYGYTF
TRBJ1-1,TRBV12-3/TRBV12-4,CASSFLPGTGTEAFF
TRBJ2-5,TRBV7-9,CASGTVETQYF
TRBJ2-1,TRBV20-1,CSSPDRVGDEQFF
TRBJ1-2,TRBV29-1,CSVDGTGGPGYTF
TRBJ1-6,TRBV30,CAWNTGTEGTPLHF
TRBJ2-3,TRBV12-3/TRBV12-4,CASALGGGTDTQYF
TRBJ1-6,TRBV10-3,CAISERRTLGGSPLHF
TRBJ1-1,TRBV7-2,CASSLGSGGTEAFF
TRBJ2-7,TRBV7-6,CASSPRRDRLYEQYF
TRBJ1-3,TRBV5-1,CASSLGPGGSGNTIYF
TRBJ2-3,TRBV15,CATSARSGLRADTQYF
TRBJ1-1,TRBV6-2/TRBV6-3,CASSPVVTEAFF
TRBJ2-5,TRBV7-9,CASSFRDRGREETQYF
TRBJ2-7,TRBV5-1,CASSRQGSSYEQYF
TRBJ2-5,TRBV9,CASSAHRGETQYF
TRBJ1-2,TRBV9,CASSVATPGPYGYTF
TRBJ2-1,TRBV7-2,CASSLSSGGLYEQFF
TRBJ1-4,TRBV4-2,CASSQGGQLNEKLFF
TRBJ1-4,TRBV3-1,CASSHRDSEKLFF
TRBJ1-1,TRBV5-1,CASSLADPGQGAEAFF
TRBJ1-2,TRBV19,CASSIPRNYGYTF
TRBJ2-6,TRBV20-1,CSAPMSSGANVLTF
TRBJ1-6,TRBV15,CATSRQRNYNSPLHF
TRBJ2-3,TRBV4-2,CASSHITPSRGTTDTQYF
TRBJ2-1,TRBV4-3,CASSQEFPGSSYNEQFF
TRBJ2-5,TRBV9,CASSVEGGWQTQYF
TRBJ2-2,TRBV2,CASTMIRDREGGELFF
TRBJ1-4,TRBV19,CASTSSGRGATNEKLFF
TRBJ1-6,TRBV6-5,CASSYGQGAYSPLHF
TRBJ2-5,TRBV5-6,CASSLRSEETQYF
TRBJ2-5,TRBV2,CASTGTHTVETQYF
TRBJ1-5,TRBV6-5,CATSGQNNQPQHF
TRBJ2-3,TRBV20-1,CCAREGTSGVADTQYF
TRBJ2-5,TRBV4-3,CASSHALGYQETQYF
TRBJ2-2,TRBV7-2,CASSPYTGELFF
TRBJ1-2,TRBV30,CAWVRTSYGYTF
TRBJ2-3,TRBV4-2,CASSQGLAQAAPGTDTQYF
TRBJ2-3,TRBV7-2,CASSPGYTQYF
TRBJ1-2,TRBV5-4,CASSLEGNYGYTF
TRBJ1-1,TRBV27,CASSFGTANTEAFF
TRBJ2-2,TRBV12-3/TRBV12-4,CASSPSGGEINTGELFF
TRBJ2-1,TRBV2,CASSGGRVRDEQFF
TRBJ2-2,TRBV12-3/TRBV12-4,CASSFRPGELFF
TRBJ1-4,TRBV4-2,CASSQEKGPVGELFF
TRBJ1-6,TRBV7-3,CASSLGGGRNSPLHF
TRBJ1-6,TRBV3-1,CASSQEGTGTNSPLHF